Shown below are 32 T cell receptor beta chains from a single sample sequenced in a study of blood T cells in healthy people across ages (dated by TCRdb to the mid-2010s). Libraries came from 5' RACE. The sequencer listed for this sample is Illumina HiSeq 2500. A second PCR of 7 to 11 cycles was run with a J-beta primer mix and a sample-barcoded 5' primer. The public reads were quality trimmed at Q25 with fastp and then assembled into clones with MiXCR by TCRdb, keeping productive beta chains. Each entry is one CDR3 protein sequence, shown with its most common DNA and genes. Recorded for this sample are approximately 790,000 distinct CDR3 sequences; about 59% of them occurred a single time. The ten largest clones add up to about 27% of the sample. The sample was blood. The source is a young man in good health.

DNA of the CDR3: TGTGCCAGCAGCAAAGAGGGATACAATGAGCAGTTCTTC. It is translated as CASSKEGYNEQFF. The chain links TRBV9 to TRBJ2-1; perhaps TRBD2 as D (5 bases). CDR3 size: 13 residues. Germline V lookup: CDR1 SGDLS, CDR2 YYNGEE. V lost 4 bases and J 4 bases, leaving 9 bases between the germline ends.

The rearrangement links TRBV9 to TRBJ1-5; tentative D call: TRBD1 (5 bases). Germline CDR1 SGDLS, CDR2 YYNGEE. CDR3 length equals 15 residues. Trimming cost V 4 bases and J 4 bases, with 15 bases left between them. CDR3 loop: CASSRHGDGNQPQHF. CDR3 nucleotide sequence: TGTGCCAGCAGCAGACACGGGGACGGGAATCAGCCCCAGCATTTT.

This clonotype was recorded a few times. CDR3 residues: CASSPTGPQETQYF. The CDR3 bases are TGTGCCAGCAGCCCTACAGGGCCCCAAGAGACCCAGTACTTC. V usage is TRBV12-3 or TRBV12-4 and J usage is TRBJ2-5, with D possibly matching TRBD1 (6 bases). The CDR3 covers 14 residues. Trimming removed 6 bases at V and 1 base at J, with 12 bases between.

This sequence joins TRBV20-1 and TRBJ2-7; TRBD1 might be the D (6 bases). The CDR3 contains 16 residues. Trimming cost V 0 bases and J 2 bases, with 17 bases left between them. CDR1 DFQATT and CDR2 SNEGSKA come from the germline V gene (reference sequence). CDR3 bases: TGCAGTGCTAGAGATCCGCCGGGACAAAGCCCCTACGAGCAGTACTTC. The encoded protein is CSARDPPGQSPYEQYF.

This chain links TRBV7-7 with TRBJ2-7; the match to TRBD2 covers 9 bases. Trimming cost V 7 bases and J 3 bases; bases outside gene matches: 10. Germline CDR1 SSHAT, CDR2 FNYEAQ (reference sequence). This CDR3 spans 15 amino acids. CDR3 bases: TGTGCCAGCAACGTCCACGGCGGGGGGGTCTACGAGCAGTACTTC. As protein: CASNVHGGGVYEQYF. The whole variable domain, filled in from reference TRBV7-7 and TRBJ2-7, reads GAGVSQSPRYKVTKRGQDVTLRCDPISSHATLYWYQQALGQGPEFLTYFNYEAQPDKSGLPSDRFSAERPEGSISTLTIQRTEQRDSAMYRCASNVHGGGVYEQYFGPGTRLTVT.

This clonotype was seen a few times. The chain couples TRBV29-1 to TRBJ2-1; no clear D. Per the germline V gene, CDR1 is SQVTM and CDR2 is ANQGSEA. The CDR3 has 13 amino acids. The V gene lost 3 bases and the J gene lost 7 bases, with 13 bases spanning the gap. The CDR3 spells CSVELPAGNEQFF. Here the CDR3 DNA reads TGCAGCGTTGAGCTCCCCGCCGGGAATGAGCAGTTCTTC.

This rearrangement joins TRBV20-1 to TRBJ2-7, with a weak D call TRBD2 (6 bases). V shed 6 bases and J shed 2 bases, with 23 bases lying between them. Germline loops: CDR1 DFQATT, CDR2 SNEGSKA (reference sequence). CDR3 length: 16 amino acids. This chain's CDR3 is CSAPPGTPPGTYEQYF. The CDR3 coding sequence is TGCAGTGCCCCTCCCGGGACTCCTCCTGGCACCTACGAGCAGTACTTC.

A few counts support this clonotype. The rearrangement uses TRBV4-3 and TRBJ2-5; a possible D gene is TRBD2 (5 bases). Germline V CDR1 and CDR2: LGHNA, YSLEER. Between the trimmed V and J ends, which lost 0 bases and 5 bases, there was a span of 7 bases. The CDR3 loop spans 13 amino acids. The CDR3 nucleotides are TGCGCCAGCAGCCAAGAATGGGAGGAGACCCAGTACTTC. Residues: CASSQEWEETQYF.

The V call is TRBV7-9, the J call TRBJ1-2; D remains unclear. V lost 5 bases and J 6 bases, leaving 10 bases between the germline ends. CDR1 is SEHNR, CDR2 FQNEAQ, per germline (reference sequence). This CDR3 has 12 residues. The CDR3 loop is CASSTGGHGYTF. In DNA, the CDR3 is TGTGCCAGCAGCACCGGTGGCCATGGCTACACCTTC. Complete variable domain (other parts from reference TRBV7-9 and TRBJ1-2): DTGVSQNPRHKITKRGQNVTFRCDPISEHNRLYWYRQTLGQGPEFLTYFQNEAQLEKSRLLSDRFSAERPKGSFSTLEIQRTEQGDSAMYLCASSTGGHGYTFGSGTRLTVV.

There are a few counts of this clonotype. The V and J genes are TRBV7-2 and TRBJ2-5, with D unclear. The CDR3 covers 15 residues. Per germline, CDR1 SGHTA and CDR2 FQGNSA. V lost 5 bases and J lost 0, with 13 bases in between. CDR3 bases: TGTGCCAGCAGCCCCCCTAGTGCACACCAAGAGACCCAGTACTTC. Protein: CASSPPSAHQETQYF.

This clonotype was found once. The chain combines TRBV9 with TRBJ2-1; D is possibly TRBD1 (5 bases). The V and J ends lost 4 bases and 8 bases respectively, with 16 bases between them. Germline V gene lookup returns CDR1 SGDLS and CDR2 YYNGEE. This CDR3 region has 14 residues. In nucleotides, the CDR3 is TGTGCCAGCAGCAACAGACAGCTCTGGGATGAGCAGTTCTTC. It encodes CASSNRQLWDEQFF. Looking up the rest from reference TRBV9 and TRBJ2-1 gives the full variable domain: DSGVTQTPKHLITATGQRVTLRCSPRSGDLSVYWYQQSLDQGLQFLIQYYNGEERAKGNILERFSAQQFPDLHSELNLSSLELGDSALYFCASSNRQLWDEQFFGPGTRLTVL.

The chain is built from TRBV10-3 and TRBJ2-1; D gene ambiguous. CDR3 length: 14 residues. The germline CDR1 and CDR2 sequences are ENHRY and SYGVKD. V lost 0 bases and J lost 9, with 12 bases in between. CDR3 in DNA: TGTGCCATCAGTGAGTCGATTAATAGTTTTGAGCAGTTCTTC. It codes for CAISESINSFEQFF.

In this sample, this clonotype turned up a few times. V is TRBV5-1 and J is TRBJ1-2; D gene uncertain. Per germline, CDR1 SGHRS and CDR2 YFSETQ. V dropped 0 bases and J dropped 3 bases, with 9 bases sitting between them. CDR3 length equals 14 residues. For the CDR3, the DNA is TGCGCCAGCAGCTTGGTTTACAGAGACTATGGCTACACCTTC. The encoded protein is CASSLVYRDYGYTF.

As for this clonotype: The junction departs from the called germline gene at one end, perhaps through a read error. V gene TRBV12-3 or TRBV12-4 combines with J gene TRBJ2-6, with D possibly being TRBD1 (5 bases). CDR3 length: 15 amino acids. Written as DNA, the CDR3 is TGTGCCAGCAGCTCTCAAACGACTGGGGCCAACGCCCTGACTTTC. It encodes CASSSQTTGANALTF.

V is TRBV28 and J is TRBJ2-3, with unresolved D. V lost 3 bases and J 5 bases, leaving 18 bases between the germline ends. This CDR3 contains 16 residues. The germline gives CDR1 MDHEN, CDR2 SYDVKM. The CDR3 sequence: CASSLVGALHGDTQYF. CDR3 nucleotides: TGTGCCAGCAGTTTGGTCGGAGCGCTTCACGGAGATACGCAGTATTTT.

In this sample, this clonotype turned up once. V and J are TRBV5-1 and TRBJ2-2; 14 nucleotides align to TRBD2. This CDR3 is built from 18 residues. Germline V gene lookup returns CDR1 SGHRS and CDR2 YFSETQ. Trimming cost V 3 bases and J 6 bases; bases outside gene matches: 10. CDR3 region: CASSSGTSGGGPSGELFF. The CDR3 bases are TGCGCCAGCAGCTCCGGGACTAGCGGGGGCGGGCCGTCCGGGGAGCTGTTTTTT.

This chain joins TRBV6-1 and TRBJ1-1; 9 nucleotides agree with TRBD1. Losses at the gene ends were 0 bases for V and 11 bases for J; bases not matched to a gene: 10. The CDR3 is 15 residues long. From germline, CDR1 is MNHNS and CDR2 SASEGT. The CDR3 DNA is TGTGCCAGCAGTGAAGCTTCAGGGACAGGGCCGATGGCTTTCTTT. Its translation is CASSEASGTGPMAFF.

This clonotype was counted between two and nine times. The rearrangement uses TRBV6-1 and TRBJ2-5; D perhaps matches TRBD1 (6 bases). The CDR3 is 15 amino acids. Germline V gene data show CDR1 as MNHNS and CDR2 as SASEGT. The V gene lost 2 bases and the J gene lost 0 bases, with 10 bases spanning the gap. The CDR3 nucleotides are TGTGCCAGCAGTGAAATGGCAGGGGACCAAGAGACCCAGTACTTC. Its protein product is CASSEMAGDQETQYF.

J is TRBJ1-2 and V is TRBV4-1; D is undetermined. Germline CDR1 and CDR2: MGHRA and YSYEKL. Trimming took off 3 bases at V and 6 bases at J, with 11 bases between the two ends. The CDR3 is made up of 13 amino acids. In nucleotides, the CDR3 is TGCGCCAGCAGCCAGATAGTCGGGAATGGCTACACCTTC. As protein: CASSQIVGNGYTF.

This chain connects TRBV5-1 to TRBJ2-1, with TRBD2 identical over 8 bases. The CDR3 is 15 amino acids. V gave up 3 bases and J gave up 7 bases; unmatched junction bases: 9. Germline CDR1 is SGHRS and CDR2 is YFSETQ. CDR3 sequence: CASSSNGGGRNEQFF. CDR3 DNA sequence: TGCGCCAGCAGCTCCAATGGCGGGGGGCGGAATGAGCAGTTCTTC. Full variable domain (outside the CDR3, taken from reference TRBV5-1 and TRBJ2-1): KAGVTQTPRYLIKTRGQQVTLSCSPISGHRSVSWYQQTPGQGLQFLFEYFSETQRNKGNFPGRFSGRQFSNSRSEMNVSTLELGDSALYLCASSSNGGGRNEQFFGPGTRLTVL.

V is TRBV5-1 and J is TRBJ2-1, with TRBD2 matching over 10 bases. This CDR3 is 15 amino acids long. Germline values: CDR1 SGHRS, CDR2 YFSETQ. The J segment lost 5 bases and the V segment lost 2 bases, leaving 4 bases of the junction unmatched. The CDR3 reads CASSLLAGTDNEQFF. CDR3 bases: TGCGCCAGCAGCTTACTAGCGGGGACGGACAATGAGCAGTTCTTC. The full variable domain, rest sourced from reference TRBV5-1 and TRBJ2-1, is KAGVTQTPRYLIKTRGQQVTLSCSPISGHRSVSWYQQTPGQGLQFLFEYFSETQRNKGNFPGRFSGRQFSNSRSEMNVSTLELGDSALYLCASSLLAGTDNEQFFGPGTRLTVL.

This clonotype has ten or more counts. The rearrangement links TRBV11-2 to TRBJ1-2; D call uncertain. V was shortened by 3 bases and J by 8 bases, with 13 bases between the two germline ends. CDR3 length equals 13 residues. Looked up from germline, CDR1 is SGHAT and CDR2 is FQNNGV. CDR3 bases: TGTGCCAGCAGCTTTGAGGGCCCGTGGGGCTACACCTTC. Its translation: CASSFEGPWGYTF.

In nucleotides, the CDR3 is TGTGCCAGCAGCTTGGGTGGGAGGAGGTCCGAGCAGTACTTC. Encoded protein: CASSLGGRRSEQYF. The chain uses TRBV7-9 and TRBJ2-5, with D possibly matching TRBD2 (6 bases). The better agreement between TRBJ2-7 and the DNA end casts doubt on the J call. This CDR3 contains 14 residues. Germline CDR1 and CDR2: SEHNR and FQNEAQ (reference sequence).

This chain links TRBV7-8 with TRBJ2-1; the D is unclear. Trimming removed 3 bases at V and 6 bases at J, with 9 bases between. There are 13 residues in the CDR3. The germline gives CDR1 SGHVS, CDR2 FQNEAQ. The CDR3 spells CASSFRFLNEQFF. In nucleotides, the CDR3 is TGTGCCAGCAGCTTCCGGTTCCTCAATGAGCAGTTCTTC.

The chain recombines TRBV10-3 with TRBJ2-5; 10 bases are shared with TRBD2. V shed 3 bases, J shed 1 base, and the junction held 5 bases outside the gene matches. This CDR3 has 16 amino acids. Germline V gene sequence: CDR1 ENHRY, CDR2 SYGVKD. The CDR3, as DNA: TGTGCCATCAGTGAAGGGACTAGCGAGGGCCAAGAGACCCAGTACTTC. The encoded protein is CAISEGTSEGQETQYF.

Points on this clonotype: The junction departs from the called germline gene at one end, perhaps through a read error. The rearrangement links TRBV7-2 to TRBJ2-1; D might be TRBD1 or TRBD2, each matching 6 bases. The CDR3 sequence is 15 residues long. The V gene's germline CDR1 is SGHTA and CDR2 FQGNSA. This CDR3 reads CASSSGDGGYNEQFF. The CDR3 bases are TGTGCCAGTAGCTCAGGGGACGGGGGCTACAATGAGCAGTTCTTC. The variable domain in full, completed from reference TRBV7-2 and TRBJ2-1, reads GAGVSQSPSNKVTEKGKDVELRCDPISGHTALYWYRQSLGQGLEFLIYFQGNSAPDKSGLPSDRFSAERTGGSVSTLTIQRTQQEDSAVYLCASSSGDGGYNEQFFGPGTRLTVL.

Points on this clonotype: One end of the junction fails to match germline, which may point to a read error. The V gene is TRBV7-6, the J gene TRBJ2-4; 7 bases match TRBD1. The germline gives CDR1 SGHVS, CDR2 FNYEAQ. CDR3 length: 13 amino acids. The CDR3 DNA reads TGTACCAGCAGCTCAATCCCCACAGGGGAGCAGTACTTC. Amino acids: CTSSSIPTGEQYF.

This chain joins TRBV10-3 and TRBJ2-7, with D possibly TRBD1 on 5 matching bases. CDR1 is ENHRY and CDR2 is SYGVKD in the germline V gene. The CDR3 contains 14 residues. V lost 0 bases, J lost 2 bases, and 8 bases lay in between. The CDR3 coding sequence is TGTGCCATCAGTGAGTCGGGGCGGACCTACGAGCAGTACTTC. Translation: CAISESGRTYEQYF.

This clonotype was seen just once. The chain has TRBV20-1 and TRBJ1-2; D is perhaps TRBD1 (6 bases). Per germline, CDR1 DFQATT and CDR2 SNEGSKA (reference sequence). Trimming cost V 6 bases and J 6 bases, with 17 bases left between them. The CDR3 spans 13 residues. CDR3 amino acids: CSAPNRARDGYTF. The CDR3 DNA reads TGCAGTGCACCAAACAGGGCCAGGGATGGCTACACCTTC.

V is TRBV6-6 and J is TRBJ2-5, with TRBD2 matching over 11 bases. The CDR3 has 17 residues. CDR1 and CDR2 (germline): MNHNY, SVGAGI (reference sequence). Trimming removed 2 bases from V and 5 bases from J; junction bases left unmatched: 10. This CDR3 is CASSYPNSGGARETQYF. CDR3 nucleotides: TGTGCCAGCAGTTACCCGAATAGCGGGGGGGCCAGGGAGACCCAGTACTTC.

J is TRBJ2-7 and V is TRBV3-1, with D possibly being TRBD2 (6 bases). This CDR3 spans 15 amino acids. Germline CDR1 LGHDT, CDR2 YNNKEL (reference sequence). V lost 3 bases and J lost 2, with 14 bases in between. CDR3 region: CASSHPRGITYEQYF. CDR3 nucleotides: TGTGCCAGCAGCCACCCCCGGGGGATCACCTACGAGCAGTACTTC.

This clonotype was seen a handful of times. The V call is TRBV4-3, the J call TRBJ2-6; D possibly uses TRBD1 or TRBD2 (5 bases each). This CDR3 contains 16 residues. CDR1 LGHNA and CDR2 YSLEER come from the germline V gene. Trimming cost V 4 bases and J 0 bases, with 10 bases left between them. CDR3 residues: CASSPLGRSGANVLTF. In nucleotides, the CDR3 is TGCGCCAGCAGCCCTCTGGGACGCTCTGGGGCCAACGTCCTGACTTTC.